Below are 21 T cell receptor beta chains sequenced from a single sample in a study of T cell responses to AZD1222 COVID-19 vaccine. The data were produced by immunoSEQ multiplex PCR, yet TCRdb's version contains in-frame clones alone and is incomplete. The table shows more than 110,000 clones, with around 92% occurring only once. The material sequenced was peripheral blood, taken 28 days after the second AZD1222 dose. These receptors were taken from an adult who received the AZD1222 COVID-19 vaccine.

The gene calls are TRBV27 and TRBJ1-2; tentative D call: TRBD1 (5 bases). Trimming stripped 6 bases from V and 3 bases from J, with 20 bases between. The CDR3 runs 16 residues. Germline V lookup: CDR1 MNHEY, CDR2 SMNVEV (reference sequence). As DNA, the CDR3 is TGTGCCAGCAGAACCCAGGTGGGGGGAGGCGACTATGGCTACACCTTC. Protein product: CASRTQVGGGDYGYTF.

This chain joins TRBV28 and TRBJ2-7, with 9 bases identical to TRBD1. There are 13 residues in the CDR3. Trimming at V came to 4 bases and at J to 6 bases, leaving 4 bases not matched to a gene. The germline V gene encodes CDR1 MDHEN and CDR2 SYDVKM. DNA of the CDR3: TGTGCCAGCAGTTGGACAGGGGAGGGCGAGCAGTACTTC. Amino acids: CASSWTGEGEQYF.

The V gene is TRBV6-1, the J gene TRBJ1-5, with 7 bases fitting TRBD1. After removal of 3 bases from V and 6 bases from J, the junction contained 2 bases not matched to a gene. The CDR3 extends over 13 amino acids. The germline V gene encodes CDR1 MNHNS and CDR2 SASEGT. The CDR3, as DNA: TGTGCCAGCAGTGACAGGGGGACTCAGCCCCAGCATTTT. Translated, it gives CASSDRGTQPQHF.

CDR3 bases: TGTGCCAGCAGCGTAGCCGGGTATGACTATGGCTACACCTTC. It translates to CASSVAGYDYGYTF. The chain carries TRBV9 and TRBJ1-2; unclear D gene. V gave up 0 bases and J gave up 3 bases, with 9 bases separating them. There are 14 residues in the CDR3. Germline values: CDR1 SGDLS, CDR2 YYNGEE.

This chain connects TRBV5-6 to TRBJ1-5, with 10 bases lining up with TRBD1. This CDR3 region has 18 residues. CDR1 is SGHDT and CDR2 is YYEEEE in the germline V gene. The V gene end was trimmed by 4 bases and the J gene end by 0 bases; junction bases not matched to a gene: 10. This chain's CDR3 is CASSLTGGRLNSNQPQHF. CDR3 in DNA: TGTGCCAGCAGCCTGACAGGGGGCCGCCTAAATAGCAATCAGCCCCAGCATTTT.

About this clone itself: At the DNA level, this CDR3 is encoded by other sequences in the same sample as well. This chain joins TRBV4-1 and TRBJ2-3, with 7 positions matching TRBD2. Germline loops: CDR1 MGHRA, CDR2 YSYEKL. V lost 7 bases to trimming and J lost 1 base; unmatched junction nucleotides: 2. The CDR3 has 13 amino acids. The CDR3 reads CASKAGGTDTQYF. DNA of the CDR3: TGCGCCAGCAAGGCGGGAGGCACAGATACGCAGTATTTT.

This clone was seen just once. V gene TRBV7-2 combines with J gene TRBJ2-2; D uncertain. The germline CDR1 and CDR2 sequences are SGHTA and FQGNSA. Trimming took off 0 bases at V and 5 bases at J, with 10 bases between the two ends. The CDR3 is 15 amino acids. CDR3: CASSLAHTATGELFF. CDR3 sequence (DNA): TGTGCCAGCAGCTTAGCGCACACAGCGACCGGGGAGCTGTTTTTT.

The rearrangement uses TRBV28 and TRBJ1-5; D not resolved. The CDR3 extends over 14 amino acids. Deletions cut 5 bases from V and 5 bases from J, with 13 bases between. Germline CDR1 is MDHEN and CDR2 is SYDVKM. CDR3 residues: CASSRPADYQPQHF. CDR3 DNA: TGTGCCAGCAGTCGCCCGGCAGACTATCAGCCCCAGCATTTT. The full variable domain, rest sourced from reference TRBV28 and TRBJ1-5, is DVKVTQSSRYLVKRTGEKVFLECVQDMDHENMFWYRQDPGLGLRLIYFSYDVKMKEKGDIPEGYSVSREKKERFSLILESASTNQTSMYLCASSRPADYQPQHFGDGTRLSIL.

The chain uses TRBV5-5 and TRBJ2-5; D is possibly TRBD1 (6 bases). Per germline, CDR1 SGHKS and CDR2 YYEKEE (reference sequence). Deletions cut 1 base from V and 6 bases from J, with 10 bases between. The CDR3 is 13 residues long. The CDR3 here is CASSLLGAQTQYF. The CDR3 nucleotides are TGTGCCAGCAGCTTGTTGGGGGCGCAGACCCAGTACTTC.

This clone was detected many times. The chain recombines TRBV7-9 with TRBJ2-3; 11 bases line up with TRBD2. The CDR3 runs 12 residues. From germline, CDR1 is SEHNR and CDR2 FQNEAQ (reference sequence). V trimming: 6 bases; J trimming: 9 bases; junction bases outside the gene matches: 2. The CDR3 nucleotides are TGTGCCAGCAGTTCTAGCGGGAGGACGCAGTATTTT. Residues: CASSSSGRTQYF. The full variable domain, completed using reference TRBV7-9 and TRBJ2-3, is DTGVSQNPRHKITKRGQNVTFRCDPISEHNRLYWYRQTLGQGPEFLTYFQNEAQLEKSRLLSDRFSAERPKGSFSTLEIQRTEQGDSAMYLCASSSSGRTQYFGPGTRLTVL.

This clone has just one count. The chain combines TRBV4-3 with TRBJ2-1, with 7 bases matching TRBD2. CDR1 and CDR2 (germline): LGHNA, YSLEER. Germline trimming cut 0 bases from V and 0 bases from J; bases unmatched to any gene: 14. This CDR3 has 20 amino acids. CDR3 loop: CASSQEGEGQGASSYNEQFF. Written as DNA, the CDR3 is TGCGCCAGCAGCCAAGAGGGGGAGGGTCAAGGGGCGAGCTCCTACAATGAGCAGTTCTTC.

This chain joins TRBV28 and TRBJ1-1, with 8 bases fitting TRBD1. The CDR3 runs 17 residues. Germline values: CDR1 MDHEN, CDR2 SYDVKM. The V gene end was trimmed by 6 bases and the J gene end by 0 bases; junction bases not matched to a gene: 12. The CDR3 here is CASRFDRTGGLNTEAFF. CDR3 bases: TGTGCCAGCAGGTTTGACCGAACAGGGGGGCTGAACACTGAAGCTTTCTTT.

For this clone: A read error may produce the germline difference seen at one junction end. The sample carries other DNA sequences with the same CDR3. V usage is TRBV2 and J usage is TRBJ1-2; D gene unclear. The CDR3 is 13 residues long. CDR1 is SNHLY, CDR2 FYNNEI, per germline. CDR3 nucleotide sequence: TGTGCCAGCAGCGAAGGCAGGAACTATGGCTACACCTTC. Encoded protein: CASSEGRNYGYTF.

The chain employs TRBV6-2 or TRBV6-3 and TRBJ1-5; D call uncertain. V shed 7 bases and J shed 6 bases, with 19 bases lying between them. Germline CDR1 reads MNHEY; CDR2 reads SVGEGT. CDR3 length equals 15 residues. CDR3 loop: CASTPLGEGGQPQHF. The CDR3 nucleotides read TGTGCCAGCACCCCCCTGGGCGAGGGAGGTCAGCCCCAGCATTTT.

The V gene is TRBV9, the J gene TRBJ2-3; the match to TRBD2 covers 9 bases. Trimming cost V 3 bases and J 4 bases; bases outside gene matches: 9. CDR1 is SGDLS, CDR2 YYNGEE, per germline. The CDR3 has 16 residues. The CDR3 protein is CASSGGTSFDSDTQYF. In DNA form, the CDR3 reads TGTGCCAGCAGCGGAGGGACTAGCTTCGACTCAGATACGCAGTATTTT.

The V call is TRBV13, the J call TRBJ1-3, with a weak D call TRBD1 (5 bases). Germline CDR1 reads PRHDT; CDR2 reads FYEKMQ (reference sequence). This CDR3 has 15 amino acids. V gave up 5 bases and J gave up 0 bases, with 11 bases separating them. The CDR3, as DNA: TGTGCCAGCAGCCGTGGGGCGGGCTCTGGAAACACCATATATTTT. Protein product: CASSRGAGSGNTIYF.

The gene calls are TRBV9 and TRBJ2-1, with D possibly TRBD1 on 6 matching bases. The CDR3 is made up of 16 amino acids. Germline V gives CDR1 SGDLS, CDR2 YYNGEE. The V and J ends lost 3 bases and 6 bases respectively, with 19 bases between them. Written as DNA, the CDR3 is TGTGCCAGCAGCGCGACGCCCGGGACATCAGGCAATGAGCAGTTCTTC. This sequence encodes CASSATPGTSGNEQFF.

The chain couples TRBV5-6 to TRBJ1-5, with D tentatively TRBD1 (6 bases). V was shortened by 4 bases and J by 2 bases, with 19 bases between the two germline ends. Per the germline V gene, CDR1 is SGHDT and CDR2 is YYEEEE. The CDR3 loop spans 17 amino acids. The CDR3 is CASSRGLNRGGNQPQHF. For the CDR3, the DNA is TGTGCCAGCAGCCGGGGCCTCAATAGGGGGGGCAATCAGCCCCAGCATTTT.

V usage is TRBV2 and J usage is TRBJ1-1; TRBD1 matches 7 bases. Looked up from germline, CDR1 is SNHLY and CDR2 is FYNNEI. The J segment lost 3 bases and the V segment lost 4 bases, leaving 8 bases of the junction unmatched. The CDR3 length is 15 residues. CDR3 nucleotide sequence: TGTGCCAGCAGTGGGGAGACAGGGAAGCACACTGAAGCTTTCTTT. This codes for CASSGETGKHTEAFF. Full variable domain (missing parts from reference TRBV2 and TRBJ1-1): EPEVTQTPSHQVTQMGQEVILRCVPISNHLYFYWYRQILGQKVEFLVSFYNNEISEKSEIFDDQFSVERPDGSNFTLKIRSTKLEDSAMYFCASSGETGKHTEAFFGQGTRLTVV.

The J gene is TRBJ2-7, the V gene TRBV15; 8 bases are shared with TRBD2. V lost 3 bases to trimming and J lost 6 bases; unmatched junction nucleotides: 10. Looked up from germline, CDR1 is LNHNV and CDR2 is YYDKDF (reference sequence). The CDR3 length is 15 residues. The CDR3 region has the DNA TGTGCCACCAGCAGCCGGGGGGGGGATGTACCCGAGCAGTACTTC. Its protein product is CATSSRGGDVPEQYF.

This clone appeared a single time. For the CDR3, the DNA is TGTGCCAGCAGCCCTTTAGCGGGAGGCGCTTACGAGCAGTACTTC. This encodes CASSPLAGGAYEQYF. The gene calls are TRBV9 and TRBJ2-7; 10 bases match TRBD2. After removal of 4 bases from V and 4 bases from J, the junction contained 8 bases not matched to a gene. Germline values: CDR1 SGDLS, CDR2 YYNGEE. This CDR3 is built from 15 residues.